This TCR beta chain originates from a study of cytomegalovirus exposure and HLA in healthy donors. Assay used: immunoSEQ multiplex PCR; TCRdb lists only in-frame clones, some missing. The sample carries over 150,000 clones, roughly 90% recorded once. To note about this clone: No antigen is known for it.

CDR1 MNHNS and CDR2 SASEGT come from the germline V gene. The CDR3 has 13 amino acids. V lost 4 bases and J 0 bases, leaving 6 bases between the germline ends. Whole-study findings and limits: It was reportedly the case that the classifier diagnosed cytomegalovirus status with high specificity and sensitivity.

The gene calls are TRBV6-1 and TRBJ1-1, with D unclear. The sequencing sample was made of PBMCs. This clonotype was sampled from a man between 18 and 29 years old in good health and CMV-seropositive. The CDR3 spells CASSGQVNTEAFF. The CDR3 coding sequence is TGTGCCAGCAGTGGTCAGGTGAACACTGAAGCTTTCTTT.